The 22 T cell receptor beta chains given below trace back to one sample, sequenced in a study of T cell responses to AZD1222 COVID-19 vaccine. The protocol was immunoSEQ multiplex PCR, while the TCRdb copy is restricted to in-frame clones and leaves out a portion. The sample lists about 120,000 clones, nearly 90% seen once, with nearly 4.5% in the top ten. The sample consisted of peripheral blood, taken on day 0 of AZD1222 vaccination. The receptors derive from an adult in good health.

As DNA, the CDR3 is TGTGCCAGCAGTGAATACGGGAACACTGAAGCTTTCTTT. Residues: CASSEYGNTEAFF. This chain uses TRBV6-1 with TRBJ1-1; D unresolved. V gave up 2 bases and J gave up 1 base, with 5 bases separating them. The CDR3 is made up of 13 amino acids. In germline, CDR1 is MNHNS, CDR2 SASEGT.

The gene calls are TRBV19 and TRBJ2-4; D possibly corresponds to TRBD1 (5 bases). The CDR3 loop spans 17 amino acids. Between the trimmed V and J ends, which lost 1 base and 0 bases, there was a span of 13 bases. Germline CDR1 is LNHDA and CDR2 is SQIVND (reference sequence). Written as DNA, the CDR3 is TGTGCCAGTAGTATAGGTGGCAGGGTAGGAGCCAAAAACATTCAGTACTTC. This gives the protein CASSIGGRVGAKNIQYF.

The chain employs TRBV6-5 and TRBJ2-7, with 8 bases matching TRBD1. V was pared by 6 bases and J by 5 bases, with 6 bases of the junction left unmatched. This CDR3 has 13 amino acids. CDR1 MNHEY and CDR2 SVGAGI come from the germline V gene. The CDR3: CASSSGQGNEQYF. Written as DNA, the CDR3 is TGTGCCAGCAGCTCCGGACAGGGCAACGAGCAGTACTTC.

V and J are TRBV7-9 and TRBJ1-5; no firm D call. V shed 3 bases and J shed 2 bases, with 5 bases lying between them. This CDR3 is built from 13 residues. The V gene's germline CDR1 is SEHNR and CDR2 FQNEAQ (reference sequence). CDR3 sequence: CASSFGGNQPQHF. CDR3 DNA: TGTGCCAGCAGCTTCGGGGGCAATCAGCCCCAGCATTTT.

The chain employs TRBV19 and TRBJ2-7; no definite D call. Germline V gene lookup returns CDR1 LNHDA and CDR2 SQIVND (reference sequence). V lost 4 bases to trimming and J lost 7 bases, with 8 bases between them. This CDR3 is built from 11 residues. The CDR3: CASSTAREQYF. Written as DNA, the CDR3 is TGTGCCAGTAGTACCGCAAGGGAGCAGTACTTC.

This chain joins TRBV5-1 and TRBJ1-1; D remains unclear. Trimming took 2 bases from V and 4 from J, leaving 9 bases between them. Germline lookup yields CDR1 SGHRS and CDR2 YFSETQ. The CDR3 consists of 13 residues. The CDR3 coding sequence is TGCGCCAGCAGCTTAATGTCCAGCACTGAAGCTTTCTTT. Residues: CASSLMSSTEAFF.

The V gene is TRBV2, the J gene TRBJ1-1; tentatively, D is TRBD1 (5 bases). V gave up 4 bases and J gave up 1 base, with 10 bases separating them. The length of the CDR3 is 14 residues. The germline V gene encodes CDR1 SNHLY and CDR2 FYNNEI. This CDR3 reads CASSVVGPNTEAFF. The CDR3 DNA reads as TGTGCCAGCAGTGTTGTGGGACCGAACACTGAAGCTTTCTTT.

The chain combines TRBV5-1 with TRBJ2-7, with a weak D call TRBD2 (6 bases). The CDR3 is made up of 14 amino acids. Trimming cost V 4 bases and J 9 bases, with 20 bases left between them. CDR1 is SGHRS, CDR2 YFSETQ, per germline. This chain's CDR3 is CASSPTQYWEVQYF. CDR3 in DNA: TGCGCCAGCAGCCCGACCCAATACTGGGAGGTGCAGTACTTC.

This clone was seen only once. The V call is TRBV2, the J call TRBJ1-4, with 10 bases matching TRBD1. The V segment lost 5 bases and the J segment 7 bases; nucleotides outside the gene matches: 4. CDR3 length: 14 amino acids. Germline V gene data show CDR1 as SNHLY and CDR2 as FYNNEI. The CDR3 nucleotides read TGTGCCAGCAGTCGGGACAGGGGAACTGAAAAACTGTTTTTT. Its protein product is CASSRDRGTEKLFF.

The gene calls are TRBV2 and TRBJ2-3, with D maybe TRBD2 (5 bases). Germline V gene sequence: CDR1 SNHLY, CDR2 FYNNEI. CDR3 length: 13 amino acids. Trimming pared 3 bases from V and 4 bases from J, leaving 8 bases between. CDR3 sequence reads: CASSDARADTQYF. In DNA form, the CDR3 reads TGTGCCAGCAGTGATGCGCGGGCAGATACGCAGTATTTT.

The rearrangement joins TRBV5-1 to TRBJ2-5; D call uncertain. This CDR3 comprises 14 residues. Per germline, CDR1 SGHRS and CDR2 YFSETQ. Trimming left V 3 bases short and J 1 base short, with 10 bases between. The CDR3 here is CASSSLGGQETQYF. For the CDR3, the DNA is TGCGCCAGCAGCTCCCTAGGTGGCCAAGAGACCCAGTACTTC. Based on the CDR3 plus reference TRBV5-1 and TRBJ2-5, the full variable domain is KAGVTQTPRYLIKTRGQQVTLSCSPISGHRSVSWYQQTPGQGLQFLFEYFSETQRNKGNFPGRFSGRQFSNSRSEMNVSTLELGDSALYLCASSSLGGQETQYFGPGTRLLVL.

J is TRBJ1-2 and V is TRBV7-8, with TRBD1 identical over 7 bases. From germline, CDR1 is SGHVS and CDR2 FQNEAQ. The J segment lost 8 bases and the V segment lost 5 bases, leaving 14 bases of the junction unmatched. CDR3 length equals 15 residues. CDR3 region: CASSRDTGKGGGYTF. The DNA for the CDR3 is TGTGCCAGCAGCCGGGACACTGGAAAAGGGGGCGGCTACACCTTC.

J is TRBJ2-1 and V is TRBV10-3; TRBD2 aligns across 8 bases. Unmatched junction bases numbered 9, after V lost 7 bases and J lost 7 bases. This CDR3 has 14 residues. From germline, CDR1 is ENHRY and CDR2 SYGVKD. DNA for the CDR3: TGTGCCATCAACCCGGGAGGGCCTGCTAATGAGCAGTTCTTC. Translated, it gives CAINPGGPANEQFF.

The sample holds one count of this clone. The chain couples TRBV19 to TRBJ2-7; the match to TRBD1 covers 10 bases. CDR1 LNHDA and CDR2 SQIVND come from the germline V gene (reference sequence). CDR3 length: 14 amino acids. V was clipped by 4 bases and J by 4 bases; unmatched bases: 4. This CDR3 reads CASSKRGQGYEQYF. CDR3 nucleotides: TGTGCCAGTAGTAAGCGGGGACAGGGGTACGAGCAGTACTTC.

This clone was detected once. J is TRBJ1-2 and V is TRBV6-2 or TRBV6-3; the D is unclear. In germline, CDR1 is MNHEY, CDR2 SVGEGT. This CDR3 contains 13 residues. Trimming took 2 bases from V and 4 from J, leaving 8 bases between them. The CDR3: CASSYRQTYGYTF. CDR3 sequence (DNA): TGTGCCAGCAGTTACAGGCAGACCTATGGCTACACCTTC.

The rearrangement uses TRBV7-2 and TRBJ2-1, with TRBD2 matching over 11 bases. V dropped 3 bases and J dropped 7; count of bases not matched to a gene: 8. Germline values: CDR1 SGHTA, CDR2 FQGNSA. This CDR3 contains 16 residues. CDR3 in DNA: TGTGCCAGCAGCTTGGGACTAGCGGCCGACGGAAATGAGCAGTTCTTC. It specifies CASSLGLAADGNEQFF.

The V call is TRBV18, the J call TRBJ1-1; 10 positions match TRBD1. The V and J ends lost 3 bases and 4 bases, in that order; junction bases with no gene match: 5. The CDR3 totals 15 residues. Germline CDR1 reads KGHSH; CDR2 reads LQKENI. This chain's CDR3 is CASSPTGQGGTEAFF. Here the CDR3 DNA reads TGTGCCAGCTCACCGACTGGACAGGGGGGCACTGAAGCTTTCTTT.

This chain connects TRBV7-6 to TRBJ2-2; TRBD1 is a possible D gene (5 bases). V dropped 8 bases and J dropped 6 bases, with 37 bases sitting between them. This CDR3 is 21 amino acids long. The germline V gene has CDR1 SGHVS and CDR2 FNYEAQ. The DNA of the CDR3 is TGTGCCAGCGGAACCCCTAGTAGACCGACAGTCCCAGGGTTACACCCCGGGGAGCTGTTTTTT. Translation: CASGTPSRPTVPGLHPGELFF.

The chain recombines TRBV9 with TRBJ2-2; TRBD1 might be the D (6 bases). Looked up from germline, CDR1 is SGDLS and CDR2 is YYNGEE. V was cut by 0 bases and J by 3 bases, with 15 bases left in between. This CDR3 spans 17 amino acids. The CDR3 nucleotides read TGTGCCAGCAGCGTAGGACCAGGGGAGATGGACACCGGGGAGCTGTTTTTT. It specifies CASSVGPGEMDTGELFF.

The chain combines TRBV30 with TRBJ2-3; 10 bases line up with TRBD1. This CDR3 has 14 residues. J lost 4 bases, V lost 2 bases, and 3 bases had no gene match. Germline CDR1 and CDR2: GTSNPN and SVGIG (reference sequence). The CDR3 loop is CAWSRTGGADTQYF. CDR3 nucleotide sequence: TGTGCCTGGAGTCGGACAGGGGGGGCAGATACGCAGTATTTT.

The chain couples TRBV30 to TRBJ1-1, with D possibly being TRBD1 (6 bases). The CDR3 consists of 15 residues. V was cut by 1 base and J by 0 bases, with 12 bases left in between. The V gene's germline CDR1 is GTSNPN and CDR2 SVGIG (reference sequence). The CDR3 is CAWSGRGGMNTEAFF. The CDR3 coding sequence is TGTGCCTGGAGTGGGAGAGGGGGGATGAACACTGAAGCTTTCTTT. Looking up the rest from reference TRBV30 and TRBJ1-1 gives the full variable domain: SQTIHQWPATLVQPVGSPLSLECTVEGTSNPNLYWYRQAAGRGLQLLFYSVGIGQISSEVPQNLSASRPQDRQFILSSKKLLLSDSGFYLCAWSGRGGMNTEAFFGQGTRLTVV.

This clone has only one observation. This chain uses TRBV27 with TRBJ1-2; D is ambiguous. The CDR3 runs 13 residues. Trimming pared 0 bases from V and 6 bases from J, leaving 8 bases between. Germline loops: CDR1 MNHEY, CDR2 SMNVEV (reference sequence). The DNA for the CDR3 is TGTGCCAGCAGTTTATCAAACCTTAATGGCTACACCTTC. Protein product: CASSLSNLNGYTF.